This T cell receptor beta chain was recorded in a study of shared clonotypes between healthy human individuals. Naive CD8 cells comprised CD45RO-negative, CCR7-positively selected cells, excluding terminally differentiated effector memory CD45RA+ cells. In germline, CDR1 is PRHDT, CDR2 FYEKMQ (reference sequence). The CDR3 has 16 residues. The J segment lost 4 bases and the V segment lost 3 bases, leaving 10 bases of the junction unmatched. The assay was immunoSEQ multiplex PCR, and TCRdb's table has in-frame clones only and misses some. Of about 2 million clones in the sample, about 95% were seen once.

What was sequenced was naive CD8+ T cells sorted from blood. This chain links TRBV13 with TRBJ2-7, with 9 bases lining up with TRBD1. The TCR sequence derives from a man between 18 and 29 years old in good health. CDR3 sequence (DNA): TGTGCCAGCAGCTTCTATCCGGGACAGGGAGTGTACGAGCAGTACTTC. Residues: CASSFYPGQGVYEQYF.